The clone carrying this T cell receptor beta chain was picked up a small number of times. TCRdb's copy holds only in-frame clones and misses some; the assay was immunoSEQ multiplex PCR. The sample holds roughly 85,000 clones, 85% seen once. This sample is part of a study of glioma-infiltrating T cells after dendritic cell vaccination. Documented time point: after dendritic cell vaccination, including at tumor progression/relapse. The CDR3 has 16 amino acids. J gave up 2 bases and V 6 bases, and 6 bases lay outside the gene matches. Germline CDR1 and CDR2: SGHAT and FQNNGV. The chain combines TRBV11-2 with TRBJ1-5, with TRBD1 identical over 11 bases. The receptor was derived from a human donor with glioblastoma. The sequencing here drew on blood, taken after dendritic cell vaccination. CDR3 sequence reads: CASSRTGGAGNQPQHF. In nucleotides, the CDR3 is TGTGCCAGCAGTAGGACAGGGGGCGCCGGCAATCAGCCCCAGCATTTT.